The sequence of this TCR beta chain was determined in a study of tumor-infiltrating lymphocytes in localized non-small cell lung cancer. V shed 7 bases, J shed 5 bases, and the junction held 4 bases outside the gene matches. Germline lookup yields CDR1 MNHEY and CDR2 SVGAGI. The CDR3 is 13 amino acids. The repertoire was sequenced with immunoSEQ multiplex PCR; TCRdb's copy has only in-frame clones and lacks some. The repertoire includes 27,000 or so clones, 80% to 90% of them detected once, and approximately 2% sits in the top ten. Input material: lung tumor tissue. This clonotype originated in a human donor with non-small cell lung cancer. J is TRBJ2-2 and V is TRBV6-5; the match to TRBD1 covers 7 bases. CDR3 region: CASIQGVTGELFF. Written as DNA, the CDR3 is TGTGCCAGCATTCAGGGGGTTACCGGGGAGCTGTTTTTT.